A single sample is the source of the 12 T cell receptor beta chains below, sequenced in a study of CD8 T cells in ankylosing spondylitis. MiXCR, applied by TCRdb to the 5' RACE reads, yields one record per CDR3 protein. The sample gives under 150,000 distinct CDR3 sequences, approximately 9.7% of which show up once; approximately 3.3% is in the top ten. Sample: blood, either unsorted or a sorted T cell fraction (not recorded which). The source of these receptors is a male donor with ankylosing spondylitis or in good health (not recorded which).

The sample holds many counts of this clonotype. This chain joins TRBV20-1 and TRBJ2-3; D might be TRBD1 (5 bases). V was trimmed by 0 bases and J by 0 bases, leaving 22 bases between them. Germline CDR1 DFQATT, CDR2 SNEGSKA (reference sequence). CDR3 size: 19 residues. The CDR3 reads CSAREPGRRRETSTDTQYF. CDR3 DNA sequence: TGCAGTGCTAGAGAGCCAGGGCGACGAAGAGAAACTAGCACAGATACGCAGTATTTT.

This clonotype was detected a few times. The V and J genes are TRBV16 and TRBJ2-2; D may be TRBD2 (6 bases). The germline CDR1 and CDR2 sequences are KGHSY and FQNENV. Between the trimmed V and J ends, which lost 4 bases and 1 base, there was a span of 10 bases. This CDR3 is 15 amino acids long. The CDR3 coding sequence is TGTGCCAGCAGCCCAGCGGGTGTGAACACCGGGGAGCTGTTTTTT. Translation: CASSPAGVNTGELFF.

In this sample, this clonotype turned up many times. CDR3 sequence (DNA): TGCGCCAGCAGCTTGGCAGGATTATTATACAATGAGCAGTTCTTC. Protein: CASSLAGLLYNEQFF. This chain connects TRBV5-1 to TRBJ2-1; the D is unclear. Trimming removed 0 bases from V and 4 bases from J, with 11 bases in between. The germline gives CDR1 SGHRS, CDR2 YFSETQ. The CDR3 contains 15 residues.

There are many counts of this clonotype. The chain joins TRBV7-8 to TRBJ1-5; 8 bases line up with TRBD1. This CDR3 is built from 16 residues. The germline V gene encodes CDR1 SGHVS and CDR2 FQNEAQ. V dropped 3 bases and J dropped 7; count of bases not matched to a gene: 11. The CDR3: CASSFGTGGFGQPQHF. For the CDR3, the DNA is TGTGCCAGCAGCTTCGGGACAGGCGGGTTTGGCCAGCCCCAGCATTTT.

The rearrangement joins TRBV5-1 to TRBJ2-6; 7 nucleotides agree with TRBD2. The CDR3 consists of 15 residues. The J segment lost 11 bases and the V segment lost 0 bases, leaving 8 bases of the junction unmatched. Germline V lookup: CDR1 SGHRS, CDR2 YFSETQ. The CDR3 protein is CASSLESGAPDVLTF. The DNA of the CDR3 is TGCGCCAGCAGCTTGGAGAGCGGGGCGCCCGACGTCCTGACTTTC.

This clonotype was seen at least ten times. The V and J genes are TRBV20-1 and TRBJ2-3; TRBD2 aligns across 10 bases. There are 15 residues in the CDR3. V was pared by 5 bases and J by 0 bases, with 5 bases of the junction left unmatched. Germline CDR1 reads DFQATT; CDR2 reads SNEGSKA (reference sequence). CDR3 bases: TGCAGTGCTCCACTAGCGGGAAGAAGCACAGATACGCAGTATTTT. Protein sequence: CSAPLAGRSTDTQYF.

This clonotype has ten or more counts. The chain has TRBV7-8 and TRBJ2-1; D is uncertain. CDR1 is SGHVS and CDR2 is FQNEAQ in the germline V gene. CDR3 length: 13 amino acids. Trimming took 5 bases from V and 2 from J, leaving 7 bases between them. CDR3 region: CASSHQTYNEQFF. The CDR3 coding sequence is TGTGCCAGCAGCCATCAGACCTACAATGAGCAGTTCTTC.

This clonotype has ten or more counts. The rearrangement joins TRBV20-1 to TRBJ1-6; D unclear. CDR3 size: 16 residues. CDR1 is DFQATT and CDR2 is SNEGSKA in the germline V gene (reference sequence). The V end was cut by 5 bases, the J end by 4 bases, with 18 bases between. CDR3 nucleotides: TGCAGTGCTGAGCCCCTGGCTGGGATTTATAATTCACCCCTCCACTTT. Amino acid sequence: CSAEPLAGIYNSPLHF.

This clonotype was seen more than once but under ten times. The chain carries TRBV20-1 and TRBJ1-5; D remains ambiguous. Germline-derived CDR1 and CDR2 are DFQATT and SNEGSKA (reference sequence). The V end was cut by 3 bases, the J end by 4 bases, with 7 bases between. The CDR3 consists of 12 residues. CDR3 region: CSASRLNQPQHF. CDR3 coding DNA: TGCAGTGCTAGTCGACTGAATCAGCCCCAGCATTTT.

The chain is built from TRBV5-1 and TRBJ1-1; D unresolved. The germline V gene has CDR1 SGHRS and CDR2 YFSETQ. V lost 4 bases and J lost 1, with 14 bases in between. The CDR3 sequence is 15 residues long. CDR3 nucleotides: TGCGCCAGCAGCCCCTGGAGAAGTCGGAACACTGAAGCTTTCTTT. Protein sequence: CASSPWRSRNTEAFF. The whole variable domain, filled in from reference TRBV5-1 and TRBJ1-1, reads KAGVTQTPRYLIKTRGQQVTLSCSPISGHRSVSWYQQTPGQGLQFLFEYFSETQRNKGNFPGRFSGRQFSNSRSEMNVSTLELGDSALYLCASSPWRSRNTEAFFGQGTRLTVV.

The rearrangement joins TRBV4-2 to TRBJ2-3; TRBD2 aligns across 15 bases. This CDR3 comprises 19 residues. Germline V gene sequence: CDR1 LGHNA, CDR2 YNFKEQ. The V gene end was trimmed by 0 bases and the J gene end by 1 base; junction bases not matched to a gene: 5. Here the CDR3 DNA reads TGTGCCAGCAGCCAAGATCTGGGACTAGCGGGAGGCCGCACAGATACGCAGTATTTT. Its translation is CASSQDLGLAGGRTDTQYF.

This clonotype occurred many times. This chain joins TRBV4-3 and TRBJ2-1; D is unclear. The CDR3 extends over 15 amino acids. V was shortened by 0 bases and J by 8 bases, with 14 bases between the two germline ends. CDR1 is LGHNA and CDR2 is YSLEER in the germline V gene. In nucleotides, the CDR3 is TGCGCCAGCAGCCAAGATAGGTCTAGAATCGATGAGCAGTTCTTC. It specifies CASSQDRSRIDEQFF.